The 8 T cell receptor beta chains below come from one sample, sequenced in a study of blood T cell repertoires in COVID-19. Sequencing was performed with immunoSEQ multiplex PCR; in TCRdb, only in-frame clones are kept and a portion is missing. The sample contains approximately 210,000 clones, 70% to 90% of which appear only once. Sequenced input: PBMCs or T cells enriched from blood (not recorded which). These receptors all come from a man aged 25-45 years with acute COVID-19.

The gene calls are TRBV19 and TRBJ2-7; D possibly corresponds to TRBD2 (6 bases). V was cut by 5 bases and J by 6 bases, with 17 bases left in between. Germline V gene data show CDR1 as LNHDA and CDR2 as SQIVND (reference sequence). The length of the CDR3 is 14 residues. CDR3 DNA: TGTGCCAGTAGTCTAACCCACGGGGGTTTCGAGCAGTACTTC. It is translated as CASSLTHGGFEQYF.

The chain joins TRBV7-6 to TRBJ2-1; 8 nucleotides agree with TRBD2. There are 18 residues in the CDR3. Germline V gives CDR1 SGHVS, CDR2 FNYEAQ. V lost 5 bases, J lost 0 bases, and 12 bases stayed unmatched. The CDR3 bases are TGTGCCAGCAGCAGAGGGGTGGCGCGGGGGGCCTCCTACAATGAGCAGTTCTTC. The encoded protein is CASSRGVARGASYNEQFF.

The chain employs TRBV28 and TRBJ1-3, with a possible D match to TRBD1 (6 bases). Germline V lookup: CDR1 MDHEN, CDR2 SYDVKM. V was shortened by 5 bases and J by 2 bases, with 19 bases between the two germline ends. The CDR3 is 17 residues long. As DNA, the CDR3 is TGTGCCAGCAGTAACGCCCGGGGGGGGGCGGCTGGAAACACCATATATTTT. It yields the protein CASSNARGGAAGNTIYF.

This sequence joins TRBV6-5 and TRBJ2-7; perhaps TRBD2 as D (7 bases). This CDR3 region has 14 residues. With 4 bases removed from V and 2 bases from J, the gap between germline ends came to 12 bases. In germline, CDR1 is MNHEY, CDR2 SVGAGI. CDR3 sequence (DNA): TGTGCCAGCAGTTTAGGGCGGGGGCCCTACGAGCAGTACTTC. Translation: CASSLGRGPYEQYF.

This chain joins TRBV2 and TRBJ1-5, with a tentative D call TRBD1 (5 bases). V was cut by 6 bases and J by 2 bases, with 11 bases left in between. Germline V gives CDR1 SNHLY, CDR2 FYNNEI. This CDR3 is built from 14 residues. CDR3 protein: CASSLQEGNQPQHF. CDR3 bases: TGTGCCAGCAGCCTACAGGAAGGCAATCAGCCCCAGCATTTT. The whole variable domain, filled in from reference TRBV2 and TRBJ1-5, reads EPEVTQTPSHQVTQMGQEVILRCVPISNHLYFYWYRQILGQKVEFLVSFYNNEISEKSEIFDDQFSVERPDGSNFTLKIRSTKLEDSAMYFCASSLQEGNQPQHFGDGTRLSIL.

The genes are TRBV6-2 or TRBV6-3 and TRBJ2-1; D may be TRBD2 (6 bases). V gave up 0 bases and J gave up 3 bases, with 6 bases separating them. Germline values: CDR1 MNHEY, CDR2 SVGEGT. The CDR3 has 14 amino acids. The DNA for the CDR3 is TGTGCCAGCAGTTACTCGACTAGCTACAATGAGCAGTTCTTC. Translated, it gives CASSYSTSYNEQFF.

The chain employs TRBV14 and TRBJ1-5; D gene unclear. The V gene's germline CDR1 is SGHDN and CDR2 FVKESK. The CDR3 loop spans 13 amino acids. The germline V and J ends were trimmed by 0 bases and 4 bases, with 4 bases remaining between them. CDR3 sequence reads: CASSQDFNQPQHF. CDR3 nucleotide sequence: TGTGCCAGCAGCCAAGACTTTAATCAGCCCCAGCATTTT.

This clone appeared a few times. The rearrangement links TRBV5-4 to TRBJ2-5; TRBD2 aligns across 7 bases. The V segment lost 4 bases and the J segment 7 bases; nucleotides outside the gene matches: 4. Germline V gene sequence: CDR1 SGHNT, CDR2 YYREEE (reference sequence). This CDR3 spans 12 amino acids. The CDR3 coding sequence is TGTGCCAGCAGCCGGCCGGGAGGGACCCAGTACTTC. Translation: CASSRPGGTQYF.